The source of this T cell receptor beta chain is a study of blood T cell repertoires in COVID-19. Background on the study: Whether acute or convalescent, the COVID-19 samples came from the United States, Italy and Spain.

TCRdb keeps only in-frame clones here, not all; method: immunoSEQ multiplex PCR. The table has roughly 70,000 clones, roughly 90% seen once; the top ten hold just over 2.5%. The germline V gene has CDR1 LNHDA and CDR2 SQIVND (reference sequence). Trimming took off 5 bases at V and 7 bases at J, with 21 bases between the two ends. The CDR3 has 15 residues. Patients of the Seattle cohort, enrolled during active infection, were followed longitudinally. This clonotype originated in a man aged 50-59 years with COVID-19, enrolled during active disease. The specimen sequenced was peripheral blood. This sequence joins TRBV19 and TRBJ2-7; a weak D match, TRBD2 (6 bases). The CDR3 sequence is CASSPRAGTSGEQYF. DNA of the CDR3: TGTGCCAGTAGTCCTCGGGCGGGGACGAGTGGGGAGCAGTACTTC.